This paragraph reports one T cell receptor (beta chain). Its antigen is as yet unknown. The PCR employed 60 Vbeta primers together with 13 Jbeta primers. TCRdb keeps only in-frame clones here, not all; method: immunoSEQ multiplex PCR. The data contain over 100,000 clones, under 85% of them singletons. The data originate from a study of cytomegalovirus exposure and HLA in healthy donors. CDR3 size: 14 residues. Germline values: CDR1 SGHRS, CDR2 YFSETQ. V dropped 2 bases and J dropped 5 bases, with 12 bases sitting between them. Whole-study results and caveats: The authors later found TCR association rates varying by HLA locus, with DRB1 most and HLA-C fewest.

The receptor comes from a man aged 25-45 years in good health and CMV-seropositive. Sample: PBMCs. J is TRBJ2-3 and V is TRBV5-1, with a tentative D call TRBD1 (6 bases). The CDR3 loop is CASSFGQPRDTQYF. Written as DNA, the CDR3 is TGCGCCAGCAGCTTCGGACAGCCTAGAGATACGCAGTATTTT.